The 3 T cell receptor beta chains presented below share a single source sample, sequenced in a study of CD8+CD57+ T cells in acquired aplastic anemia (dated by TCRdb to 2017 to 2018). TCRdb lists the instrument as Illumina HiSeq 2000. TCR beta VDJ combination and CDR3 sequence profiling used genomic DNA as the template. The raw public data were reprocessed by TCRdb itself: fastp quality trimming at Q25, MiXCR clonotype calling, in-frame beta chains only. Rows are unified per CDR3 protein, each entry keeping the most common DNA and genes. This sample holds about 180,000 distinct CDR3 sequences; roughly three fifths were observed only once. Together, the top ten hold roughly 46% of the sample. Patients chosen for sequencing had shown expansion of CD8+CD57+ cells by flow cytometry. Sequencing used sorted CD4+, CD8+, or CD8+CD57+ T cells (not recorded which) from PBMCs. Receptors originate from a human donor with aplastic anemia.

The chain couples TRBV7-2 to TRBJ2-1, with D uncertain. This CDR3 spans 16 amino acids. V was trimmed by 1 base and J by 0 bases, leaving 10 bases between them. Germline CDR1 is SGHTA and CDR2 is FQGNSA. The CDR3 loop reads CASSLGHSSSYNEQFF. CDR3 coding DNA: TGTGCCAGCAGCTTAGGGCACTCGAGCTCCTACAATGAGCAGTTCTTC.

The chain has TRBV7-2 and TRBJ1-6; D not certain. The V gene lost 3 bases and the J gene lost 0 bases, with 3 bases spanning the gap. Germline assignment: CDR1 SGHTA and CDR2 FQGNSA. The CDR3 length is 14 residues. The CDR3 loop reads CASSLNSYNSPLHF. The CDR3 bases are TGTGCCAGCAGCTTGAACTCCTATAATTCACCCCTCCACTTT.

This clonotype occurred many times. The V gene is TRBV12-3 or TRBV12-4, the J gene TRBJ1-2, with a possible D match to TRBD1 (6 bases). Trimming stripped 4 bases from V and 6 bases from J, with 18 bases between. This CDR3 is built from 15 residues. The CDR3 DNA reads as TGTGCCAGCAGTTCCGGCGACAGGTATCAGGATGGCTACACCTTC. Protein sequence: CASSSGDRYQDGYTF.